The 17 T cell receptor beta chains presented below share a single source sample, sequenced in a study of shared clonotypes between healthy human individuals. Using immunoSEQ multiplex PCR, the repertoire was profiled, and TCRdb retains in-frame clones only, with some absent. The data contain about a million clones, 65% to 80% of them singletons. The sample consisted of memory CD4+ T cells sorted from blood. Specified subset: CD45RA-negative fraction. The receptor set was obtained from a young man in good health.

This clone was observed at least ten times. The V gene is TRBV2, the J gene TRBJ2-3; D is unclear. CDR1 SNHLY and CDR2 FYNNEI come from the germline V gene. This CDR3 has 15 amino acids. The ends were cut back, 8 bases at V and 0 bases at J, with 15 bases in the middle. The CDR3 DNA follows: TGTGCCAGCGCCCGATTCTCTGGGAGCACAGATACGCAGTATTTT. Translated: CASARFSGSTDTQYF. The whole variable domain, filled in from reference TRBV2 and TRBJ2-3, reads EPEVTQTPSHQVTQMGQEVILRCVPISNHLYFYWYRQILGQKVEFLVSFYNNEISEKSEIFDDQFSVERPDGSNFTLKIRSTKLEDSAMYFCASARFSGSTDTQYFGPGTRLTVL.

In DNA, the CDR3 is TGTGCCAGTAGCGGGGACCGGGATCGGCCCCAGCATTTT. It yields the protein CASSGDRDRPQHF. J is TRBJ1-5 and V is TRBV19, with D possibly being TRBD1 (5 bases). The V gene's germline CDR1 is LNHDA and CDR2 SQIVND (reference sequence). This CDR3 is 13 amino acids long. Trimming stripped 6 bases from V and 9 bases from J, with 15 bases between.

The CDR3 sequence: CASSALDRGRSPLHF. CDR3 DNA sequence: TGTGCCAGCAGCGCCCTTGACAGGGGGCGGTCACCCCTCCACTTT. V and J are TRBV7-2 and TRBJ1-6, with 10 bases that match TRBD1. Germline assignment: CDR1 SGHTA and CDR2 FQGNSA. V trimming: 5 bases; J trimming: 10 bases; junction bases outside the gene matches: 8. This CDR3 region has 15 residues.

The rearrangement joins TRBV10-2 to TRBJ1-1; TRBD1 matches at 7 bases. CDR1 and CDR2 (germline): WSHSY, SAAADI. Unmatched junction bases numbered 15, after V lost 6 bases and J lost 11 bases. There are 14 residues in the CDR3. The DNA for the CDR3 is TGCGCCAGCAGAAAAGGGGACAGCAAGCCGTCGGCTTTCTTT. Translation: CASRKGDSKPSAFF.

In DNA, the CDR3 is TGTGCCAGCAGCTTAGGAGGGAGGGCCCTCTACGAGCAGTACTTC. This sequence encodes CASSLGGRALYEQYF. The chain employs TRBV13 and TRBJ2-7, with 7 bases aligning to TRBD2. Germline V gives CDR1 PRHDT, CDR2 FYEKMQ (reference sequence). CDR3 length: 15 amino acids. J lost 3 bases, V lost 0 bases, and 5 bases had no gene match.

V and J are TRBV6-5 and TRBJ2-3; D remains unclear. V dropped 8 bases and J dropped 11 bases, with 17 bases sitting between them. This CDR3 comprises 12 residues. CDR1 and CDR2 (germline): MNHEY, SVGAGI. The CDR3 reads CASGKPRSMQYF. Written as DNA, the CDR3 is TGTGCCAGCGGAAAACCGCGGAGTATGCAGTATTTT.

On this clone itself: A much larger clone differs from this one at a single base, so this may be a read error. The identical CDR3 is also encoded by other nucleotide sequences in the sample. V is TRBV18 and J is TRBJ2-3, with unresolved D. Germline V gene data show CDR1 as KGHSH and CDR2 as LQKENI. V dropped 2 bases and J dropped 3 bases, with 3 bases sitting between them. The CDR3 covers 12 residues. This CDR3 reads CASSPETDTQYF. Written as DNA, the CDR3 is TGTGCCAGCTCACCAGAGACAGATACGCAGTATTTT.

The rearrangement links TRBV19 to TRBJ2-5; D is unclear. Germline CDR1 and CDR2: LNHDA and SQIVND (reference sequence). CDR3 length: 11 amino acids. Trimming took 5 bases from V and 5 from J, leaving 6 bases between them. The CDR3 bases are TGTGCCAGTAGTGGTTCGGAGACCCAGTACTTC. Translated, it gives CASSGSETQYF.

V and J are TRBV30 and TRBJ1-3; no definite D call. Deletions cut 3 bases from V and 0 bases from J, with 6 bases between. Germline CDR1 reads GTSNPN; CDR2 reads SVGIG (reference sequence). The CDR3 has 13 amino acids. The CDR3 bases are TGTGCCTGGAGCTGGGTCTCTGGAAACACCATATATTTT. It specifies CAWSWVSGNTIYF.

The V call is TRBV6-1, the J call TRBJ1-2; D possibly corresponds to TRBD1 (6 bases). Germline CDR1 reads MNHNS; CDR2 reads SASEGT. Trimming shortened V by 4 bases and J by 4 bases, and 13 bases separated the two germline ends. This CDR3 comprises 14 residues. Here the CDR3 reads CASSGGGFVYGYTF. The CDR3 DNA sequence: TGTGCCAGCAGTGGAGGGGGATTCGTCTATGGCTACACCTTC.

This clone was found once. The chain couples TRBV2 to TRBJ1-3; 7 positions match TRBD1. The ends lost 5 bases at V and 4 bases at J; junction bases unmatched: 5. Germline CDR1 SNHLY, CDR2 FYNNEI. CDR3 size: 14 residues. The CDR3 DNA is TGTGCCAGCAGTCTGACAGGGAACGGAAACACCATATATTTT. Amino acid sequence: CASSLTGNGNTIYF.

The chain is built from TRBV5-1 and TRBJ1-1, with TRBD1 as a possible D gene (5 bases). CDR3 length: 16 residues. Germline loops: CDR1 SGHRS, CDR2 YFSETQ. The ends were cut back, 4 bases at V and 5 bases at J, with 21 bases in the middle. The CDR3, as DNA: TGCGCCAGCAGCGATAGAGGAGGAGGGGCGCGGACTGAAGCTTTCTTT. Translated, it gives CASSDRGGGARTEAFF. The variable domain in full, completed from reference TRBV5-1 and TRBJ1-1, reads KAGVTQTPRYLIKTRGQQVTLSCSPISGHRSVSWYQQTPGQGLQFLFEYFSETQRNKGNFPGRFSGRQFSNSRSEMNVSTLELGDSALYLCASSDRGGGARTEAFFGQGTRLTVV.

V gene TRBV6-1 combines with J gene TRBJ2-3; D is possibly TRBD1 or TRBD2 (6 bases each). The CDR3 runs 15 residues. Germline CDR1 reads MNHNS; CDR2 reads SASEGT. Deletions cut 4 bases from V and 1 base from J, with 12 bases between. CDR3: CASSVGRGRTDTQYF. In nucleotides, the CDR3 is TGTGCCAGCAGTGTAGGACGGGGGCGCACAGATACGCAGTATTTT.

This rearrangement joins TRBV11-2 to TRBJ1-4, with D tentatively TRBD1 (5 bases). The CDR3 is 14 residues long. Germline CDR1 is SGHAT and CDR2 is FQNNGV. Between the trimmed V and J ends, which lost 3 bases and 8 bases, there was a span of 13 bases. CDR3: CASSFGTEGEKLFF. The CDR3 DNA is TGTGCCAGCAGCTTCGGGACGGAAGGAGAAAAACTGTTTTTT.

The chain carries TRBV5-6 and TRBJ2-3; D is possibly TRBD1 or TRBD2 (5 bases each). Germline CDR1 and CDR2: SGHDT and YYEEEE. CDR3 length equals 14 residues. Trimming cost V 0 bases and J 2 bases, with 7 bases left between them. In DNA, the CDR3 is TGTGCCAGCAGCTTGGTGGGACCCACAGATACGCAGTATTTT. Its translation: CASSLVGPTDTQYF.

This chain links TRBV7-2 with TRBJ2-1; 8 nucleotides match TRBD2. The germline CDR1 and CDR2 sequences are SGHTA and FQGNSA. This CDR3 comprises 15 residues. The trim removed 2 bases at V and 4 bases at J, leaving 4 bases unmatched. CDR3 region: CASSLSSGPYNEQFF. CDR3 nucleotide sequence: TGTGCCAGCAGCTTATCTAGCGGGCCATACAATGAGCAGTTCTTC. The full variable domain, rest sourced from reference TRBV7-2 and TRBJ2-1, is GAGVSQSPSNKVTEKGKDVELRCDPISGHTALYWYRQSLGQGLEFLIYFQGNSAPDKSGLPSDRFSAERTGGSVSTLTIQRTQQEDSAVYLCASSLSSGPYNEQFFGPGTRLTVL.

This chain connects TRBV11-2 to TRBJ1-6; D gene ambiguous. CDR3 length: 11 amino acids. Germline CDR1 reads SGHAT; CDR2 reads FQNNGV. The germline V and J ends were trimmed by 4 bases and 14 bases, with 9 bases remaining between them. The CDR3, as DNA: TGTGCCAGCAGCTCATCCCCGGCCCTCCACTTT. It yields the protein CASSSSPALHF.